These 18 T cell receptor beta chains came from one sample sequenced in a study of T-cell memory formation after mild COVID-19. TCRdb called the 5' RACE reads again in MiXCR, with one record for every CDR3 protein. The repertoire holds more than 350,000 distinct CDR3 sequences, with about 17% as singletons. What was sequenced was PBMCs or a T cell subset sorted from them (not recorded which). These receptors originate from a man aged 18 to 30 who had mild COVID-19 (a few samples of this study predate the infection). Cell type and time point are not known.

This sequence joins TRBV3-1 and TRBJ1-2; D unclear. V was trimmed by 4 bases and J by 5 bases, leaving 17 bases between them. Germline V gene lookup returns CDR1 LGHDT and CDR2 YNNKEL (reference sequence). The CDR3 covers 15 residues. The CDR3 spells CASSPQVLNRYGYTF. Written as DNA, the CDR3 is TGTGCCAGCAGCCCCCAAGTCTTGAATAGATATGGCTACACCTTC.

This clonotype was picked up a small number of times. The chain has TRBV11-2 and TRBJ2-1; the D gene is possibly TRBD1 (6 bases). From germline, CDR1 is SGHAT and CDR2 FQNNGV. The CDR3 runs 16 residues. V was shortened by 4 bases and J by 12 bases, with 25 bases between the two germline ends. The CDR3: CASSSAGTSTGRGQFF. CDR3 in DNA: TGTGCCAGCAGCTCGGCCGGGACATCAACCGGTCGGGGGCAGTTCTTC.

The genes are TRBV7-2 and TRBJ1-1; D call uncertain. The germline V gene has CDR1 SGHTA and CDR2 FQGNSA. V was shortened by 5 bases and J by 2 bases, with 12 bases between the two germline ends. CDR3 length: 14 residues. Here the CDR3 DNA reads TGTGCCAGCAGCCCTTGGAGGGTTAACACTGAAGCTTTCTTT. It is translated as CASSPWRVNTEAFF. The whole variable domain, remainder taken from reference TRBV7-2 and TRBJ1-1, is GAGVSQSPSNKVTEKGKDVELRCDPISGHTALYWYRQSLGQGLEFLIYFQGNSAPDKSGLPSDRFSAERTGGSVSTLTIQRTQQEDSAVYLCASSPWRVNTEAFFGQGTRLTVV.

A few counts support this clonotype. V usage is TRBV20-1 and J usage is TRBJ2-7, with D perhaps TRBD2 (6 bases). Trimming removed 1 base from V and 5 bases from J, with 12 bases in between. This CDR3 is 13 amino acids long. In germline, CDR1 is DFQATT, CDR2 SNEGSKA (reference sequence). CDR3 sequence (DNA): TGCAGTGCTAGAGGGTCGGAGGGCCACGAGCAGTACGTC. Translated, it gives CSARGSEGHEQYV.

This clonotype has only a few counts. This chain connects TRBV6-2 or TRBV6-3 to TRBJ2-4, with TRBD1 matching 8 bases. The CDR3 runs 15 residues. The ends lost 5 bases at V and 2 bases at J; junction bases unmatched: 5. CDR1 MNHEY and CDR2 SVGEGT come from the germline V gene. The CDR3 nucleotides read TGTGCCAGCAGTACAGGGGGAGTGACCAAAAACATTCAGTACTTC. Translation: CASSTGGVTKNIQYF.

The chain carries TRBV14 and TRBJ1-1, with 7 positions matching TRBD1. The V and J ends lost 0 bases and 0 bases, in that order; junction bases with no gene match: 16. The CDR3 sequence is 20 residues long. CDR1 and CDR2 from the germline V gene are SGHDN and FVKESK. DNA of the CDR3: TGTGCCAGCAGCCAAGACGGAGGGGGCGGTGAGATATTGATGAACACTGAAGCTTTCTTT. This gives the protein CASSQDGGGGEILMNTEAFF.

Only a few counts were recorded for this clonotype. V usage is TRBV29-1 and J usage is TRBJ2-2; D gene ambiguous. Germline CDR1 SQVTM, CDR2 ANQGSEA. The length of the CDR3 is 15 residues. V was trimmed by 0 bases and J by 5 bases, leaving 13 bases between them. As DNA, the CDR3 is TGCAGCGTTGAAGATGGTACCCCAGGAACCGGGGAGCTGTTTTTT. Amino acids: CSVEDGTPGTGELFF.

The chain has TRBV6-5 and TRBJ1-2, with TRBD1 identical over 11 bases. The V gene's germline CDR1 is MNHEY and CDR2 SVGAGI. Trimming took 6 bases from V and 0 from J; bases not matched to a gene: 6. This CDR3 spans 16 amino acids. This CDR3 reads CASSWGQGVANYGYTF. The CDR3 bases are TGTGCCAGCAGCTGGGGACAGGGGGTAGCTAACTATGGCTACACCTTC.

The chain carries TRBV11-2 and TRBJ2-5; 10 positions agree with TRBD2. The junction had 2 bases not matched to a gene; V was cut back by 8 bases and J by 5 bases. The CDR3 contains 12 residues. Germline V gene lookup returns CDR1 SGHAT and CDR2 FQNNGV. Here the CDR3 reads CASLAGGETQYF. The DNA for the CDR3 is TGTGCCAGCTTAGCGGGGGGTGAGACCCAGTACTTC.

The CDR3 nucleotides read TGCGCCAGCAGCCAAGGCACGGGTTACTATGGCTACACCTTC. Translated: CASSQGTGYYGYTF. This chain joins TRBV4-1 and TRBJ1-2; D gene uncertain. The V and J ends lost 1 base and 3 bases respectively, with 9 bases between them. Germline CDR1 reads MGHRA; CDR2 reads YSYEKL. The CDR3 has 14 residues.

In this sample, this clonotype turned up many times. The chain carries TRBV10-3 and TRBJ2-7; D not certain. Germline V lookup: CDR1 ENHRY, CDR2 SYGVKD. The CDR3 contains 14 residues. Trimming pared 11 bases from V and 2 bases from J, leaving 19 bases between. DNA for the CDR3: TGTGCCGCACGATCCCAAGTGGGTCCCTACGAGCAGTACTTC. It translates to CAARSQVGPYEQYF.

This clonotype has only a few counts. This chain connects TRBV4-3 to TRBJ1-2; 7 nucleotides line up with TRBD1. In germline, CDR1 is LGHNA, CDR2 YSLEER. J lost 2 bases, V lost 2 bases, and 8 bases had no gene match. The CDR3 runs 16 residues. CDR3 DNA: TGCGCCAGCAGCCAATCCCTGGGACAGACAAACTATGGCTACACCTTC. It specifies CASSQSLGQTNYGYTF.

This clonotype appeared a few times. The V call is TRBV5-1, the J call TRBJ2-1; 9 bases line up with TRBD2. V shed 5 bases, J shed 6 bases, and the junction held 6 bases outside the gene matches. Germline CDR1 SGHRS, CDR2 YFSETQ. CDR3 length: 14 amino acids. CDR3 sequence (DNA): TGCGCCAGCAGTATTAGCGGGGGAGGCAATGAGCAGTTCTTC. Translated, it gives CASSISGGGNEQFF.

The V gene is TRBV4-2, the J gene TRBJ2-4; TRBD1 matches 7 bases. Trimming cost V 6 bases and J 1 base; bases outside gene matches: 3. Looked up from germline, CDR1 is LGHNA and CDR2 is YNFKEQ. This CDR3 is 14 amino acids long. DNA for the CDR3: TGTGCCAGCAGGTTACAGGGGGCCAAAAACATTCAGTACTTC. It encodes CASRLQGAKNIQYF.

This chain links TRBV2 with TRBJ1-1; D is uncertain. The V gene lost 7 bases and the J gene lost 1 base, with 7 bases spanning the gap. CDR3 length equals 12 residues. The germline V gene encodes CDR1 SNHLY and CDR2 FYNNEI. CDR3 bases: TGTGCCAGCATACCCGGGAACACTGAAGCTTTCTTT. The encoded protein is CASIPGNTEAFF. Full variable domain (outside the CDR3, taken from reference TRBV2 and TRBJ1-1): EPEVTQTPSHQVTQMGQEVILRCVPISNHLYFYWYRQILGQKVEFLVSFYNNEISEKSEIFDDQFSVERPDGSNFTLKIRSTKLEDSAMYFCASIPGNTEAFFGQGTRLTVV.

This clonotype was counted a few times. The CDR3 loop reads CASSRKGSSGELFF. CDR3 in DNA: TGTGCCAGCAGTAGAAAGGGAAGTAGCGGGGAGCTGTTTTTT. The chain uses TRBV5-5 and TRBJ2-2; D ambiguous. Trimming removed 5 bases from V and 7 bases from J, with 15 bases in between. The CDR3 is 14 amino acids. The V gene's germline CDR1 is SGHKS and CDR2 YYEKEE (reference sequence).

This clonotype showed up just a few times. The V gene is TRBV5-1, the J gene TRBJ1-5; D unclear. Germline V lookup: CDR1 SGHRS, CDR2 YFSETQ. The CDR3 consists of 14 residues. The V and J ends lost 0 bases and 3 bases respectively, with 7 bases between them. The CDR3 nucleotides read TGCGCCAGCAGCTTGGGACACGACAATCAGCCCCAGCATTTT. Amino acids: CASSLGHDNQPQHF.

This clonotype was seen a few times. CDR3 amino acids: CSARGDLAFNEQFF. The CDR3 DNA sequence: TGCAGTGCTAGAGGGGACCTAGCATTCAATGAGCAGTTCTTC. The J gene is TRBJ2-1, the V gene TRBV20-1, with D perhaps assigned TRBD1 or TRBD2 (5 bases each). From germline, CDR1 is DFQATT and CDR2 SNEGSKA (reference sequence). The CDR3 length is 14 residues. The germline V and J ends were trimmed by 1 base and 6 bases, with 13 bases remaining between them.